The 23 T cell receptor beta chains reported below all come from one sample, sequenced in a study of T cells in Graves' hyperthyroidism and ophthalmopathy. There were TCR beta CDR3 regions amplified from RNA transcripts. The HTBI primer set drove a first-round RT-PCR of the TCR CDR3. TCRdb re-called the multiplex PCR reads through MiXCR, storing one row per CDR3 protein. The sample has hundreds of thousands of distinct CDR3 sequences; 12% to 15% are singletons. Sequencing input: blood. The source is a woman under 30 with Graves' hyperthyroidism.

This clonotype was seen ten or more times. The chain links TRBV6-2 or TRBV6-3 to TRBJ1-2; D gene ambiguous. The CDR3 covers 14 residues. Trimming cost V 1 base and J 2 bases, with 8 bases left between them. Germline V gene data show CDR1 as MNHEY and CDR2 as SVGEGT. The CDR3 reads CASSYWASNYGYTF. In nucleotides, the CDR3 is TGTGCCAGCAGTTACTGGGCATCGAACTATGGCTACACCTTC.

The CDR3 is CASSQHRQETQYF. The CDR3 region has the DNA TGCGCCAGCAGTCAACACAGGCAAGAGACCCAGTACTTC. V gene TRBV10-2 combines with J gene TRBJ2-5; D perhaps matches TRBD1 (5 bases). CDR3 length equals 13 residues. Trimming took 5 bases from V and 2 from J, leaving 9 bases between them. Germline V gives CDR1 WSHSY, CDR2 SAAADI.

As regards this clonotype: The junction shows a germline mismatch at one end, possibly a read error. The chain couples TRBV6-5 to TRBJ1-5, with TRBD1 matching 8 bases. This CDR3 is 15 amino acids long. Germline-derived CDR1 and CDR2 are MNHEY and SVGAGI. CDR3 coding DNA: TGTGCCAGCAGTTCAGGGGGCGAGGGCAATCGGCCCCAGCATTTT. Residues: CASSSGGEGNRPQHF.

CDR3 bases: TGTGCCAGTAGTATCTCCCGGATCTCCTACGAGCAGTACTTC. Protein: CASSISRISYEQYF. The gene calls are TRBV19 and TRBJ2-7; D ambiguous. Trimming removed 3 bases at V and 0 bases at J, with 9 bases between. This CDR3 is built from 14 residues. Germline-derived CDR1 and CDR2 are LNHDA and SQIVND (reference sequence).

This clonotype was recorded many times. The chain recombines TRBV18 with TRBJ2-4; D is uncertain. Trimming left V 0 bases short and J 1 base short, with 7 bases between. The CDR3 contains 15 residues. Looked up from germline, CDR1 is KGHSH and CDR2 is LQKENI. In DNA, the CDR3 is TGTGCCAGCTCACCACCCTCGGAGGCCAAAAACATTCAGTACTTC. As protein: CASSPPSEAKNIQYF.

This clonotype was observed many times. The V call is TRBV24-1, the J call TRBJ2-1, with D unclear. Germline assignment: CDR1 KGHDR and CDR2 SFDVKD. The CDR3 is 13 amino acids. Trimming took 5 bases from V and 6 from J, leaving 10 bases between them. The CDR3: CATSVYGFNEQFF. The CDR3 DNA reads TGTGCCACCAGTGTTTATGGGTTCAATGAGCAGTTCTTC.

This clonotype was observed a handful of times. A much larger clone sits a single nucleotide away, making a read error possible. The chain recombines TRBV18 with TRBJ2-3; D call uncertain. V gave up 5 bases and J gave up 3 bases, with 12 bases separating them. Germline V gene data show CDR1 as KGHSH and CDR2 as LQKENI. CDR3 length: 14 amino acids. CDR3 nucleotides: TGTGCCAGCTCATCCGTGGACGGGACAGATACGCAGTATTTT. It encodes CASSSVDGTDTQYF.

This clonotype was seen at least ten times. The chain has TRBV29-1 and TRBJ2-2; D is unclear. V was trimmed by 3 bases and J by 3 bases, leaving 5 bases between them. Per germline, CDR1 SQVTM and CDR2 ANQGSEA. The CDR3 spans 12 residues. CDR3 in amino acids: CSVEGYTGELFF. In nucleotides, the CDR3 is TGCAGCGTTGAGGGTTACACCGGGGAGCTGTTTTTT.

This sequence joins TRBV6-1 and TRBJ2-7, with 8 bases lining up with TRBD2. This CDR3 spans 17 amino acids. Germline CDR1 reads MNHNS; CDR2 reads SASEGT. The V and J ends lost 2 bases and 4 bases, in that order; junction bases with no gene match: 13. CDR3 in amino acids: CASSESGLGAGAYEQYF. The CDR3 coding sequence is TGTGCCAGCAGTGAAAGTGGGCTAGGAGCGGGAGCGTACGAGCAGTACTTC.

The rearrangement links TRBV19 to TRBJ2-4; D tentatively reads TRBD1 or TRBD2 (5 bases each). V lost 3 bases, J lost 5 bases, and 11 bases lay in between. Per the germline V gene, CDR1 is LNHDA and CDR2 is SQIVND (reference sequence). The CDR3 has 14 amino acids. CDR3 residues: CASSIVRGQNIQYF. CDR3 DNA sequence: TGTGCCAGTAGTATCGTGAGGGGCCAAAACATTCAGTACTTC.

This clonotype was picked up a small number of times. The chain joins TRBV9 to TRBJ1-2, with D unclear. This CDR3 contains 17 residues. Germline CDR1 and CDR2: SGDLS and YYNGEE. Trimming removed 0 bases at V and 4 bases at J, with 19 bases between. The CDR3 reads CASSVDSLVDRRYGYTF. The CDR3 DNA follows: TGTGCCAGCAGCGTAGATTCCCTGGTGGATAGACGCTATGGCTACACCTTC.

In this sample, this clonotype turned up many times. This chain connects TRBV27 to TRBJ2-5; no definite D call. V lost 4 bases and J lost 2, with 11 bases in between. Germline CDR1 reads MNHEY; CDR2 reads SMNVEV (reference sequence). This CDR3 has 14 amino acids. The CDR3 coding sequence is TGTGCCAGCAGTTACCAAGAGTGGCAAGAGACCCAGTACTTC. Protein sequence: CASSYQEWQETQYF.

This clonotype came up a few times. This chain uses TRBV5-1 with TRBJ2-1; D gene unclear. The CDR3 runs to 12 residues. In germline, CDR1 is SGHRS, CDR2 YFSETQ. V was shortened by 1 base and J by 9 bases, with 8 bases between the two germline ends. CDR3 nucleotides: TGCGCCAGCAGCTTGTTTTCCTCTGAGCAGTTCTTC. Protein sequence: CASSLFSSEQFF.

This clonotype was seen more than once but under ten times. The gene calls are TRBV9 and TRBJ2-7; possible D gene TRBD1, 6 bases. CDR1 and CDR2 (germline): SGDLS, YYNGEE. The CDR3 totals 15 residues. Trimming removed 4 bases from V and 5 bases from J, with 19 bases in between. Here the CDR3 DNA reads TGTGCCAGCAGCCGTACGAAAGGGGGAGTGGACGAGCAGTACTTC. This encodes CASSRTKGGVDEQYF.

This clonotype has a handful of counts. The chain recombines TRBV30 with TRBJ1-5, with D uncertain. Germline loops: CDR1 GTSNPN, CDR2 SVGIG (reference sequence). V was pared by 5 bases and J by 1 base, with 6 bases between. This CDR3 has 12 residues. CDR3: CAWDRSNQPQHF. The CDR3, as DNA: TGTGCCTGGGACCGGAGCAATCAGCCCCAGCATTTT.

In this sample, this clonotype turned up many times. V usage is TRBV5-8 and J usage is TRBJ1-2, with 7 bases fitting TRBD1. CDR3 length: 15 amino acids. V lost 7 bases and J lost 1; bases outside the gene matches: 10. Germline CDR1 is SGHTS and CDR2 is YDEGEE. The CDR3 spells CASDLTGTVNYGYTF. The DNA of the CDR3 is TGTGCCAGCGACCTAACCGGGACAGTTAACTATGGCTACACCTTC.

This clonotype appeared a few times. This rearrangement joins TRBV28 to TRBJ2-2; weak D call: TRBD1 (5 bases). The V gene's germline CDR1 is MDHEN and CDR2 SYDVKM. V lost 7 bases and J 2 bases, leaving 11 bases between the germline ends. The CDR3 runs 14 residues. In DNA, the CDR3 is TGTGCCAGCAAGGGGCGGAGCAACACCGGGGAGCTGTTTTTT. Protein sequence: CASKGRSNTGELFF.

This clonotype was seen a few times. The CDR3 is CAISDSSGTGGETQYF. The CDR3 nucleotides are TGTGCCATCAGTGACTCTTCCGGGACAGGGGGAGAGACCCAGTACTTC. The rearrangement joins TRBV10-3 to TRBJ2-5; 11 positions agree with TRBD1. Germline CDR1 reads ENHRY; CDR2 reads SYGVKD. V lost 3 bases and J lost 4; bases outside the gene matches: 7. The CDR3 is 16 residues long.

The chain links TRBV7-2 to TRBJ2-2, with D tentatively TRBD2 (6 bases). Trimming stripped 4 bases from V and 3 bases from J, with 12 bases between. This CDR3 comprises 15 residues. CDR1 and CDR2 from the germline V gene are SGHTA and FQGNSA. The CDR3 region is CASSWKGLYTGELFF. The CDR3 nucleotides read TGTGCCAGCAGCTGGAAGGGACTTTACACCGGGGAGCTGTTTTTT.

This clonotype appeared a few times. Here the CDR3 reads CASSSLAGTLRGELFF. Written as DNA, the CDR3 is TGTGCCAGCAGCTCTCTAGCGGGAACACTACGCGGGGAGCTGTTTTTT. The rearrangement links TRBV3-1 to TRBJ2-2; 9 positions match TRBD2. The CDR3 has 16 amino acids. J was trimmed by 7 bases and V by 5 bases; bases with no gene match: 11. Germline CDR1 LGHDT, CDR2 YNNKEL (reference sequence).

Ten or more counts support this clonotype. This sequence joins TRBV2 and TRBJ2-2; the match to TRBD2 covers 8 bases. J lost 7 bases, V lost 8 bases, and 3 bases had no gene match. Germline V gene data show CDR1 as SNHLY and CDR2 as FYNNEI. The CDR3 consists of 12 residues. The CDR3 nucleotides are TGTGCCAGCCGGACTAGCTTCGGGGAGCTGTTTTTT. Its protein is CASRTSFGELFF.

This clonotype was picked up many times. The chain recombines TRBV7-9 with TRBJ2-3; D remains unclear. Germline CDR1 SEHNR, CDR2 FQNEAQ (reference sequence). CDR3 length: 15 amino acids. V lost 5 bases and J 6 bases, leaving 18 bases between the germline ends. CDR3 sequence (DNA): TGTGCCAGCAGCCTCTCCTTAGAAGACCACGATACGCAGTATTTT. Its translation: CASSLSLEDHDTQYF.

About this clonotype: This may stem from a read error, because a much larger clone lies one nucleotide away. The CDR3 ends on some other residue instead of the conserved phenylalanine or tryptophan, so this is likely a read error. V and J are TRBV19 and TRBJ1-1; tentatively, D is TRBD1 (6 bases). V lost 10 bases and J lost 1, with 16 bases in between. Germline CDR1 reads LNHDA; CDR2 reads SQIVND (reference sequence). The CDR3 runs 14 residues. This CDR3 reads CATLKDSPNTEAFC. In nucleotides, the CDR3 is TGTGCCACCCTAAAGGACAGTCCGAACACTGAAGCTTTCTGT.